The TCR beta chain under discussion was sequenced for a study of T cells in Graves' hyperthyroidism and ophthalmopathy. Lactation, pregnancy, other autoimmune disease or uncontrolled infection led to exclusion of patients. PBMCs were sourced from roughly 9.3 ml fresh peripheral blood. CDR1 and CDR2 (germline): SGDLS, YYNGEE. CDR3 length: 18 residues. The V segment lost 0 bases and the J segment 0 bases; nucleotides outside the gene matches: 7. This clonotype came up a few times. RNA transcripts served as the template for amplifying TCR beta CDR3 regions. The study used the HTBI primer set for a first-round RT-PCR of the TCR CDR3. In TCRdb, the multiplex PCR reads were re-called with MiXCR into one record per CDR3 protein. Here the sample spans approximately 430,000 distinct CDR3 sequences, approximately 14% being singletons.

The chain combines TRBV9 with TRBJ2-3; TRBD2 matches 10 bases. This clonotype originated in a woman aged 18-29 years with Graves' hyperthyroidism. The sample taken for sequencing was blood. The CDR3 protein is CASSVDPAGGPSTDTQYF. The CDR3 region has the DNA TGTGCCAGCAGCGTAGACCCAGCGGGAGGGCCGAGCACAGATACGCAGTATTTT.